These 21 T cell receptor beta chains were sequenced from one sample in a study of shared clonotypes between healthy human individuals. The method was immunoSEQ multiplex PCR; TCRdb's version includes in-frame clones alone and lacks a portion of them. The sample holds under 1,100,000 clones; approximately 76% are singletons and the top ten take approximately 1.5%. The sequenced material came from memory CD4+ T cells sorted from blood. The sample's subset: CD45RA-negative fraction. The source of these receptors is a man between 18 and 35 years old in good health.

J is TRBJ2-7 and V is TRBV6-1; TRBD1 might be the D (6 bases). Germline CDR1 is MNHNS and CDR2 is SASEGT. V was clipped by 7 bases and J by 0 bases, with 13 bases between them. The CDR3 spans 14 residues. CDR3 amino acids: CASTGPDSSYEQYF. The DNA of the CDR3 is TGTGCCAGCACTGGACCGGACAGCTCCTACGAGCAGTACTTC.

The CDR3 reads CASSSRLASYEQYF. The DNA for the CDR3 is TGTGCCAGCAGCTCCCGTTTAGCATCCTACGAGCAGTACTTC. V gene TRBV7-2 combines with J gene TRBJ2-7; D remains ambiguous. Germline V gene data show CDR1 as SGHTA and CDR2 as FQGNSA. The ends were cut back, 4 bases at V and 1 base at J, with 11 bases in the middle. The CDR3 is 14 amino acids.

V and J are TRBV5-1 and TRBJ2-5, with 11 bases aligning to TRBD2. The CDR3 has 16 amino acids. Unmatched junction bases numbered 5, after V lost 0 bases and J lost 4 bases. CDR1 is SGHRS and CDR2 is YFSETQ in the germline V gene. For the CDR3, the DNA is TGCGCCAGCAGCTTGGGGACTAGCGGGCCAGGAGAGACCCAGTACTTC. It codes for CASSLGTSGPGETQYF.

This clone was recorded a few times. This rearrangement joins TRBV15 to TRBJ1-4, with D perhaps matching TRBD1 (5 bases). The CDR3 has 12 residues. V was cut by 7 bases and J by 7 bases, with 10 bases left in between. The germline V gene has CDR1 LNHNV and CDR2 YYDKDF (reference sequence). The CDR3 DNA reads TGTGCCACCACAAGGCAGGGTGAAAAACTGTTTTTT. The encoded protein is CATTRQGEKLFF.

In regard to this clone: Relative to the germline gene, one junction end is altered; a read error may explain this. The chain couples TRBV28 to TRBJ2-3; D gene ambiguous. CDR1 is MDHEN and CDR2 is SYDVKM in the germline V gene. The CDR3 is 16 amino acids. The DNA for the CDR3 is TGTGCCAGCAGTCGACCCCCAGGCAGCCGCACAAATACGCAGTATTTT. It is translated as CASSRPPGSRTNTQYF.

This clone was seen a few times. The chain joins TRBV30 to TRBJ2-7, with 9 bases lining up with TRBD1. Germline V CDR1 and CDR2: GTSNPN, SVGIG (reference sequence). V shed 4 bases, J shed 6 bases, and the junction held 10 bases outside the gene matches. This CDR3 has 14 amino acids. CDR3 loop: CAWNPGQGSGEQYF. Here the CDR3 DNA reads TGTGCCTGGAACCCCGGACAGGGGTCGGGCGAGCAGTACTTC.

This rearrangement joins TRBV13 to TRBJ2-7; 8 nucleotides match TRBD1. The junction had 5 bases not matched to a gene; V was cut back by 4 bases and J by 0 bases. Germline CDR1 and CDR2: PRHDT and FYEKMQ (reference sequence). This CDR3 has 15 amino acids. The CDR3 spells CASSYRQGSSYEQYF. The CDR3 coding sequence is TGTGCCAGCAGCTACCGACAGGGGAGCTCCTACGAGCAGTACTTC.

This clone was detected once. This chain connects TRBV5-8 to TRBJ2-6, with D maybe TRBD2 (7 bases). Trimming removed 7 bases from V and 2 bases from J, with 13 bases in between. The CDR3 contains 15 residues. Germline CDR1 is SGHTS and CDR2 is YDEGEE. The CDR3 loop reads CASLGGAPGANVLTF. The CDR3 nucleotides read TGTGCCAGCTTGGGGGGGGCTCCTGGGGCCAACGTCCTGACTTTC.

The chain has TRBV7-8 and TRBJ2-1; possible D gene TRBD1, 5 bases. The CDR3 contains 14 residues. Germline CDR1 is SGHVS and CDR2 is FQNEAQ. Trimming shortened V by 5 bases and J by 6 bases, and 14 bases separated the two germline ends. CDR3 DNA: TGTGCCAGCAGCCCAACGACAGTTTCCAATGAGCAGTTCTTC. Protein product: CASSPTTVSNEQFF.

V is TRBV5-1 and J is TRBJ1-4; D perhaps matches TRBD1 (6 bases). CDR1 is SGHRS and CDR2 is YFSETQ in the germline V gene. Trimming left V 0 bases short and J 8 bases short, with 14 bases between. CDR3 length: 15 residues. The CDR3, as DNA: TGCGCCAGCAGCTTGGAAGGGGGAATGTGGGAAAAACTGTTTTTT. As protein: CASSLEGGMWEKLFF.

The sample holds a few counts of this clone. The chain has TRBV11-2 and TRBJ1-6; D gene uncertain. CDR1 and CDR2 (germline): SGHAT, FQNNGV. V dropped 4 bases and J dropped 6 bases, with 13 bases sitting between them. The CDR3 covers 15 residues. This CDR3 is CASSSLVGSNSPLHF. For the CDR3, the DNA is TGTGCCAGCAGCTCGTTGGTGGGTTCTAATTCACCCCTCCACTTT.

The rearrangement uses TRBV5-4 and TRBJ1-6; TRBD1 is a possible D gene (6 bases). The CDR3 sequence is 17 residues long. Germline assignment: CDR1 SGHNT and CDR2 YYREEE (reference sequence). Between the trimmed V and J ends, which lost 0 bases and 5 bases, there was a span of 15 bases. The CDR3 bases are TGTGCCAGCAGCTTGGACCGCAGGGGTTTCCATAATTCACCCCTCCACTTT. The encoded protein is CASSLDRRGFHNSPLHF.

J is TRBJ1-3 and V is TRBV7-2; possibly TRBD1 for D (6 bases). The CDR3 loop spans 16 amino acids. CDR1 and CDR2 (germline): SGHTA, FQGNSA. V was pared by 6 bases and J by 0 bases, with 15 bases between. This CDR3 is CASRKWGGPSGNTIYF. The CDR3 coding sequence is TGTGCCAGCAGAAAATGGGGGGGGCCCTCTGGAAACACCATATATTTT.

The rearrangement uses TRBV30 and TRBJ1-5; D not resolved. The CDR3 contains 14 residues. Germline V gives CDR1 GTSNPN, CDR2 SVGIG (reference sequence). V lost 0 bases, J lost 3 bases, and 9 bases lay in between. The CDR3 protein is CAWSVLGLNQPQHF. The CDR3, as DNA: TGTGCCTGGAGTGTACTAGGTCTCAATCAGCCCCAGCATTTT.

About this clone: This may stem from a read error, because a much larger clone lies one nucleotide away. The chain combines TRBV6-1 with TRBJ2-7; 8 bases are shared with TRBD1. V gave up 7 bases and J gave up 2 bases; unmatched junction bases: 7. The CDR3 totals 14 residues. CDR1 and CDR2 from the germline V gene are MNHNS and SASEGT. The CDR3, as DNA: TGTGCCAGCATTGAGGAGACAGGGGCCTACGAGCAGTACTTC. Translated, it gives CASIEETGAYEQYF.

This clone occurred a few times. A read error is possible here, since a much larger clone lies one base away. The chain carries TRBV21-1 and TRBJ2-7; the D call in the table, TRBD1, was not verified against the DNA. TRBV21-1 is reported as a pseudogene. CDR3 length: 14 amino acids. The CDR3 is CASRPGTGSYEQYF. The CDR3 bases are TGTGCCAGCAGGCCCGGGACAGGGTCCTACGAGCAGTACTTC.

The chain combines TRBV9 with TRBJ2-3, with a tentative D call TRBD2 (5 bases). Per the germline V gene, CDR1 is SGDLS and CDR2 is YYNGEE. The CDR3 runs 15 residues. Trimming took off 4 bases at V and 1 base at J, with 13 bases between the two ends. DNA of the CDR3: TGTGCCAGCAGCTCTGCACGGGGTGGCACAGATACGCAGTATTTT. Translating it yields CASSSARGGTDTQYF.

This chain joins TRBV7-9 and TRBJ1-1; unclear D gene. The V end lost 2 bases, the J end lost 12 bases, and 13 bases lay between the germline ends. Germline lookup yields CDR1 SEHNR and CDR2 FQNEAQ (reference sequence). This CDR3 has 12 amino acids. CDR3 amino acids: CASSLSSLATFF. CDR3 DNA: TGTGCCAGCAGCTTAAGTAGCTTGGCAACTTTCTTT.

The CDR3 sequence: CASSYSGTSSTEAFF. CDR3 in DNA: TGCGCCAGCAGCTACTCCGGGACATCCTCCACTGAAGCTTTCTTT. This chain joins TRBV5-1 and TRBJ1-1, with TRBD1 as a possible D gene (6 bases). This CDR3 comprises 15 residues. Germline CDR1 reads SGHRS; CDR2 reads YFSETQ. Trimming took off 3 bases at V and 4 bases at J, with 16 bases between the two ends.

The gene calls are TRBV5-6 and TRBJ1-6, with no clear D. Between the trimmed V and J ends, which lost 2 bases and 7 bases, there was a span of 10 bases. Germline V gene data show CDR1 as SGHDT and CDR2 as YYEEEE. The CDR3 runs to 14 residues. This CDR3 reads CASSFPTANSPLHF. The CDR3 bases are TGTGCCAGCAGCTTTCCAACAGCGAATTCACCCCTCCACTTT.

This rearrangement joins TRBV18 to TRBJ1-4; no clear D gene. Germline loops: CDR1 KGHSH, CDR2 LQKENI. V was clipped by 5 bases and J by 1 base, with 5 bases between them. This CDR3 region has 13 residues. CDR3 sequence reads: CASSTRTNEKLFF. The CDR3, as DNA: TGTGCCAGCTCAACGAGAACTAATGAAAAACTGTTTTTT.